This T cell receptor beta chain was observed in a study of cytomegalovirus exposure and HLA in healthy donors (dated by TCRdb to 2016 to 2017). With respect to the entire study: According to an earlier analysis of around 600 of the donors, some 180 million T cells yielded 117 million unique TCR beta sequences and 250 to 350 Gb of sequence data. Approximately 300 gigabases of sequencing data and 70 million to 100 million unique TCR sequences were included in an early release covering several hundred HLA-typed donors. Of the 398 genotyped donors, approximately 83% fell in the genetic ancestry cluster associated with self-reported Caucasian donors. The study was designed to test whether signatures of past pathogen exposure could be identified by cataloging public T cell receptors. Using immunosequencing, the study profiled T cell repertoires from roughly 650 subjects and related those repertoires to cytomegalovirus serostatus. In addition to the first cohort of roughly 670 subjects, a separate validation cohort of approximately 110 different subjects was used. To predict cytomegalovirus infection status, the study combined high-throughput TCR immunosequencing, statistical association of individual TCRs with disease status, and machine learning. A later analysis re-examined previously published TCR beta repertoires from roughly 720 donors and added high-resolution HLA genotyping to investigate patterns of TCR occurrence. Rather than using new phenotypic data, the later analysis identified candidate immune exposures from TCR beta sequences and from how often those sequences occurred across donors. In an earlier analysis of roughly 580 of the donors, high-throughput TCR beta sequencing was used to judge whether each TCR beta V gene segment behaved as functional or pseudogenic. Alongside the repertoire data, information on donor age, sex, ethnicity and CMV serostatus was compiled. Genome-wide SNP genotypes for about 65% of the roughly 670 donors were used in a later genetic analysis, which treated that subset as a discovery cohort. Every repertoire in the discovery cohort had been generated on one and the same sequencing platform. HLA typing included class I and class II loci at four-digit resolution. The number of typed donors differed by locus: about 620-630 for A, B, C, DRB1 and DQB1; 522 for DQA1; approximately 610 for DPA1; and 400 to 480 for DPB1. About five DR-DQ haplotypes were treated as single units for association and clustering because of strong linkage in the cohort. Across about 380 genotyped donors of the cohort, an average of roughly 200,000 unique TCR beta nucleotide sequences per donor were sequenced, and 15% to 20% of those sequences were non-productive. Broader findings and caveats from the paper: While some public TCRs were present in many individuals, most TCR sequences turned up only very rarely across donors. Broadly in line with IMGT annotations, most TCR beta V segments showed up in productive rearrangements about 87% or about 30% of the time in an earlier analysis of approximately 640 of the donors. Most CMV-associated TCR beta chains appeared to be HLA-restricted in a later analysis, and the HLA associations seemed to be driven largely by CMV exposure. In vitro tests confirmed that a few of the cytomegalovirus-associated TCR beta chains recognize cytomegalovirus antigens. The earlier analysis of 587 of the donors excluded 15 to 20 rarely observed V segments, including chromosome 9 orphons, because counts were too low. The only immune exposure information available for the cohort was CMV serostatus. A later analysis reported that several top co-occurrence clusters appeared linked to parvovirus B19, influenza, CMV and Epstein-Barr virus. A later genetic analysis associated a missense DCLRE1C variant with V-gene and J-gene trimming of TCR beta chains, and an independent cohort replicated the association. A later analysis found that HLA-associated TCR beta chains were more clonally expanded and had lower generation probabilities than equally common non-associated chains. Strong co-occurrence of HLA alleles, especially DR and DQ, made assigning TCR associations to individual alleles difficult. At a false discovery rate of 0.05, a later analysis linked 16,000 or so TCR beta sequences to specific HLA alleles. Some IMGT-functional V segments, including TRBV6-2 and TRBV6-3, could not be told apart with the 87-base-pair reads, so those segments were excluded. Roughly uniform sequencing depth across donors was assumed in presence/absence analyses, although this assumption may not hold. This cohort had only TCR beta chains sequenced, and the lack of alpha or paired-chain data limited which features could be detected. Compared with the approximately 710-donor mean, donors in an Asian-associated ancestry cluster had fewer N-insertions in productive TCRs, according to a later genetic analysis. Because HLA typing was missing for some donors at each locus, association tests included only the typed subset. Linkage disequilibrium might explain the correlated functional status among segregating V segments, but an unknown experimental factor could not be ruled out. In a later analysis, TCR association rates were found to vary across HLA loci, with the most associated TCRs seen for DRB1 alleles and the fewest for HLA-C alleles. It was suggested by the authors that the approach could potentially be generalized to other disease states and immunological phenotypes. Cytomegalovirus status was reported to be diagnosed by the classifier with high specificity and sensitivity in both the original and validation cohorts. In the study, around 160 TCR beta chains were listed as associated with cytomegalovirus. A further reported finding was that TCR beta sequences accurately predicted the HLA-A and HLA-B alleles for most subjects in the first cohort. The sequencing pipeline was judged likely to have produced a cluster of highly shared sequence variants as a technical artifact.

In total, roughly 710 healthy bone marrow donors made up the cohort. At the time of sampling, all cohort members were nominally healthy, though unrecorded immune exposures were likely present. The donor tested CMV seropositive and was one of the 289 seropositive cohort members. A peripheral blood sample was provided by each donor, and peripheral blood mononuclear cells were used for TCR beta sequencing. Genomic DNA extraction from the blood cell samples was performed with the Qiagen DNeasy Blood Extraction Kit. Library preparation used the immunoSEQ multiplex PCR assay. The multiplex PCR relied on a mix of 60 forward primers for TCR Vbeta segments and 13 reverse primers for TCR Jbeta segments. A multiplex PCR assay on genomic DNA amplified the CDR3 region of rearranged TCR beta genes. On the Illumina HiSeq System, the amplified TCR beta libraries were sequenced as 87-base-pair reads. The original methods were these. In a later analysis, some 80 million unique TCR beta chains were counted across the approximately 640 repertoires, and roughly 11 million of these chains were shared by at least two donors. Raw reads were error-corrected and collapsed into unique sequences with a nearest-neighbor algorithm that merged closely related sequences to remove PCR and sequencing errors. To assign V, D and J gene segments, CDR3 sequences were aligned to IMGT reference sequences. For a sequence to be retained, a match of at least six nucleotides to both a V gene segment and a J gene segment was required. A rearrangement counted as productive if the CDR3 had no stop codons and remained in frame with V and J, and every other rearrangement counted as non-productive. Following IMGT convention, CDR3 was defined as the stretch from the second conserved V-encoded cysteine to the conserved J-encoded phenylalanine. Sequences without an unambiguous match to a single V gene segment were excluded from the earlier analysis of 587 of the donors. An earlier analysis of a few hundred of the donors classified V segments as functional when productive rearrangements were above 56.7% and as segregating when the standard deviation between donors was above 5%. To diagnose cytomegalovirus status from the catalog of TCR beta chain sequences, a statistical classification framework was built. In a later analysis, V and J genes were assigned by comparing TCR nucleotide sequences against IMGT/GENE-DB human TR gene sequences. In a later analysis, CDR3 sequences and most-parsimonious VDJ recombination scenarios were assigned using the TCRdist pipeline. In a later analysis, every TCR beta chain was defined by the combination of its CDR3 amino acid sequence and its V-gene family, and reads without a unique V-gene family were dropped. To address suspected cross-contamination and a sequencing artifact, a later analysis removed roughly 640 highly shared, low-generation-probability nucleotide sequences. A later analysis calculated a clonal expansion index for each public chain from normalized within-repertoire ranks of inferred template counts. Generation probabilities in a later analysis came from a VDJ recombination model fitted to out-of-frame rearrangements, and those results were checked against IGoR. In a later analysis, hypergeometric tests were used to score TCR-TCR, TCR-HLA and TCR-CMV co-occurrence, with a repertoire-size bias correction applied to TCR pairs. False discovery rates were estimated in a later analysis by permuting HLA or CMV assignments 20 times. A later analysis grouped co-occurring TCRs with DBSCAN, adding TCRdist sequence similarity when clustering within HLA-allele-positive subsets. For co-occurrence clustering, repertoires with fewer than 30,000 or more than 120,000 public chains were excluded, along with five repertoires with anomalous nucleotide sharing. What TCRdb holds here is the immuneACCESS table cut down to in-frame rearrangements. Part of the clones is not present; checked against another copy, under half of the missing clones reflect an unresolved V gene, and the others are unexplained. D and trimming come from the DNA, and the V and J calls and clone size come from that table. For this sample the table gives under 150,000 clones, of which 50% to 65% were detected only once. The biggest ten clones account for roughly 9.8% of the sample.

This clone was found many times. The specificity of this receptor is unknown. Base quality data are lacking; no much larger clone is found one base away. V and J are truncated by 5 bases and 3 bases respectively, leaving an intervening sequence of 10 bases. CDR1 and CDR2 are drawn from the germline V gene: ENHRY, SYGVKD. Measured from the cysteine to the phenylalanine, the CDR3 is 13 residues long. CDR3 DNA is the only sequence kept; it has 39 bases, read in frame from the first base. The TCR originated in a woman between 40 and 55 years old in good health and CMV-seropositive. The sequencing input was PBMCs. The sequence joins TRBV10-3 to TRBJ1-1; TRBD1 is a possible D gene, resting on 5 matching bases. The base sequence is TGTGCCATCAGTACCGACAGTTACACTGAAGCTTTCTTT. Its amino acids are CAISTDSYTEAFF.